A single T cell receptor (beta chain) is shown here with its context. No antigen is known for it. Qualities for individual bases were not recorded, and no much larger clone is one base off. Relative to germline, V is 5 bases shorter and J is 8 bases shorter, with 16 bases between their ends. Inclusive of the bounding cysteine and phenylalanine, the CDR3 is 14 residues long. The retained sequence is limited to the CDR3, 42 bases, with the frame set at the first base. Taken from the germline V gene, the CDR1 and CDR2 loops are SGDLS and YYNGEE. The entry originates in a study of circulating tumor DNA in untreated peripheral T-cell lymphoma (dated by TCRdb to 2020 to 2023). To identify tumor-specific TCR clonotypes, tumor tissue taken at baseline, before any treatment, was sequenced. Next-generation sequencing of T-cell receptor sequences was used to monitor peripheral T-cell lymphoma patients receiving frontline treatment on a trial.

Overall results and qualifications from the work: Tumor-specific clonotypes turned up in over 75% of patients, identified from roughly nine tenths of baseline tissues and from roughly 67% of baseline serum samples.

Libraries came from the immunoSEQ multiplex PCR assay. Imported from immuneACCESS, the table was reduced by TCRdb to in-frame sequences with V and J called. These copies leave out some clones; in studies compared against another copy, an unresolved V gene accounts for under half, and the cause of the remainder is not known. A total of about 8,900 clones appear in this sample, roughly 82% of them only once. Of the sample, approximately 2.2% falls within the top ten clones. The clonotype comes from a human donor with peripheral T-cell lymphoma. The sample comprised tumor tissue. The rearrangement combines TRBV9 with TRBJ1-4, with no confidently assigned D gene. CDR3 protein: CASSEPSTREKLFF. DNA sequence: TGTGCCAGCAGTGAACCTTCCACCAGGGAAAAACTGTTTTTT.